This TCR beta chain was sequenced in a study of control samples from healthy donors and cancer patients. The CDR3 runs to 16 residues. Germline V gives CDR1 ENHRY, CDR2 SYGVKD. J gave up 0 bases and V 8 bases, and 6 bases lay outside the gene matches. The assay was immunoSEQ multiplex PCR, and TCRdb's table has in-frame clones only and misses some. The sample carries around 110,000 clones, approximately 90% recorded once. The receptor was derived from a woman aged 65 to 85 in good health. The sample comprised blood. The gene calls are TRBV10-3 and TRBJ1-3; the match to TRBD1 covers 11 bases. The CDR3 sequence is CAIGTGGSYSGNTIYF. In DNA, the CDR3 is TGTGCCATCGGGACAGGGGGATCGTACTCTGGAAACACCATATATTTT.